This T cell receptor beta chain was documented in a study of cytomegalovirus exposure and HLA in healthy donors. Concerning this clone: Its antigen is currently unknown.

Study-wide results and caveats: One later analysis reportedly identified an Asian-associated ancestry cluster that showed fewer N-insertions than the approximately 700-donor mean. Per a prior analysis, the majority of TCR beta V segments were productive roughly 87% or roughly 30% of the time. Through in vitro validation, three CMV-associated chains were shown to be specific for CMV antigens.

The CDR3 sequence is 15 residues long. The germline gives CDR1 LNHDA, CDR2 SQIVND (reference sequence). In the PCR, 60 Vbeta and 13 Jbeta primers were used. Produced via immunoSEQ multiplex PCR; TCRdb's table is partial and in-frame only. The sample holds about 48,000 clones. This receptor was obtained from a woman aged 40 to 55 in good health and CMV-seronegative. The chain employs TRBV19 and TRBJ2-1, with D maybe TRBD2 (6 bases). Sample: PBMCs. The CDR3 is CATVGNSGAYNEQFF. CDR3 in DNA: TGTGCTACAGTGGGGAATAGCGGAGCTTACAATGAGCAGTTCTTC.